Below, 9 T cell receptor beta chains from the same sample are listed, as sequenced in a study of blood T cells in healthy people across ages. With a J-beta primer mix and a sample-barcoded 5' primer, a second PCR ran about 7 to 12 cycles. One entry per CDR3 protein results from TCRdb running MiXCR on the 5' RACE reads. The sample lists 910,000 or so distinct CDR3 sequences; just over 50% were seen once. Sequences were obtained from blood. The receptor source for this set is a woman aged 55-70 years in good health.

This clonotype has just a few counts. CDR3 DNA sequence: TGTGCCAGCAGTACCGCCATTTATCAGCCCCAGCATTTT. This sequence encodes CASSTAIYQPQHF. This rearrangement joins TRBV12-3 or TRBV12-4 to TRBJ1-5, with D unclear. V gave up 5 bases and J gave up 5 bases, with 10 bases separating them. The CDR3 has 13 residues.

On this clonotype itself: One end of the junction is discordant with germline, which a read error may explain. The chain joins TRBV6-6 to TRBJ1-5; D remains unclear. The germline V gene encodes CDR1 MNHNY and CDR2 SVGAGI (reference sequence). This CDR3 contains 16 residues. The CDR3: CACSYSPTYSNQPQHF. Written as DNA, the CDR3 is TGTGCCTGCAGTTACTCGCCCACTTATAGCAATCAGCCCCAGCATTTT.

The J gene is TRBJ2-3, the V gene TRBV2, with no clear D. Trimming left V 7 bases short and J 1 base short, with 12 bases between. This CDR3 comprises 14 residues. Germline CDR1 SNHLY, CDR2 FYNNEI. The CDR3 nucleotides read TGTGCCAGCATGGTGGCCACTCGCACAGATACGCAGTATTTT. Amino acid sequence: CASMVATRTDTQYF. The full variable domain, rest sourced from reference TRBV2 and TRBJ2-3, is EPEVTQTPSHQVTQMGQEVILRCVPISNHLYFYWYRQILGQKVEFLVSFYNNEISEKSEIFDDQFSVERPDGSNFTLKIRSTKLEDSAMYFCASMVATRTDTQYFGPGTRLTVL.

The chain recombines TRBV24-1 with TRBJ2-3; TRBD1 is a possible D gene (6 bases). Germline lookup yields CDR1 KGHDR and CDR2 SFDVKD. The CDR3 totals 11 residues. Trimming cost V 9 bases and J 7 bases, with 10 bases left between them. In nucleotides, the CDR3 is TGTGCCACCGCCGGGACACATACGCAGTATTTT. This sequence encodes CATAGTHTQYF.

This clonotype occurred a few times. The rearrangement uses TRBV27 and TRBJ2-1; 9 bases match TRBD1. V was pared by 5 bases and J by 4 bases, with 12 bases of the junction left unmatched. Germline V gene sequence: CDR1 MNHEY, CDR2 SMNVEV (reference sequence). The length of the CDR3 is 17 residues. The CDR3 region has the DNA TGTGCCAGCAGTCCAGGACAGGGGTGGAGCGGGTACAATGAGCAGTTCTTC. Encoded protein: CASSPGQGWSGYNEQFF.

J is TRBJ1-2 and V is TRBV14; D is unclear. V was pared by 3 bases and J by 1 base, with 12 bases between. Germline CDR1 SGHDN, CDR2 FVKESK. This CDR3 comprises 15 residues. CDR3: CASSQRPSSNYGYTF. DNA of the CDR3: TGTGCCAGCAGCCAGCGACCGAGCAGTAACTATGGCTACACCTTC.

This clonotype was observed at least ten times. The chain carries TRBV9 and TRBJ2-7; 14 bases agree with TRBD2. Looked up from germline, CDR1 is SGDLS and CDR2 is YYNGEE. The CDR3 is 17 amino acids. V lost 4 bases, J lost 3 bases, and 9 bases stayed unmatched. CDR3 DNA: TGTGCCAGCAGCCCTAGCGGACTAGCGGGAGGCAACTACGAGCAGTACTTC. Translating gives CASSPSGLAGGNYEQYF.

The rearrangement uses TRBV7-2 and TRBJ2-4; 8 positions agree with TRBD1. The J call may be wrong; the DNA end is better matched by TRBJ2-5. The CDR3 runs 16 residues. Germline CDR1 is SGHTA and CDR2 is FQGNSA. DNA of the CDR3: TGTGCCAGCGGCTCCGGGACAGGAAACGTACGGGAGACCCAGTACTTC. Its protein is CASGSGTGNVRETQYF.

The V and J genes are TRBV30 and TRBJ2-3, with D unresolved. Trimming took off 1 base at V and 0 bases at J, with 8 bases between the two ends. Germline CDR1 and CDR2: GTSNPN and SVGIG (reference sequence). The CDR3 loop spans 14 amino acids. CDR3 nucleotides: TGTGCCTGGAGTGAAGTCGGTAGCACAGATACGCAGTATTTT. Translating gives CAWSEVGSTDTQYF.